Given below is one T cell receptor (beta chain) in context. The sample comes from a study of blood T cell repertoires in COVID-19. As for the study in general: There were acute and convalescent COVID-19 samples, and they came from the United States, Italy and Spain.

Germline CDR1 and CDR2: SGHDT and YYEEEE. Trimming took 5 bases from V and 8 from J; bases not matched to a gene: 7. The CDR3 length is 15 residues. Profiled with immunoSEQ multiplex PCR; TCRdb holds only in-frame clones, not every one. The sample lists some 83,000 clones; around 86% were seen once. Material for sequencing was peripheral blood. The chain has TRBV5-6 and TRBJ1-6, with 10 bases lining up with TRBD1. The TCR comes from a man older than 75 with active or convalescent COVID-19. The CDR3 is CASRRDRGLDSPLHF. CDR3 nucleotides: TGTGCCAGCAGGAGAGACAGGGGGCTAGATTCACCCCTCCACTTT.